This TCR beta chain was profiled in a study of tumor-infiltrating lymphocytes in primary liver carcinoma (dated by TCRdb to about 2017). Study-level background: Of the five patients (three men and two women, aged 30 to 69 years), four had hepatocellular carcinoma and one had combined HCC and intrahepatic cholangiocarcinoma. A total of around 35 specimens from 5 patients went through TCRbeta repertoire sequencing, namely 25 tumor regions, 5 adjacent noncancerous liver tissues and 5 peripheral blood samples. Tumors of the five patients were stage T1-T3 N0M0 with maximum diameters of roughly 4.2 to 11 cm. Samples yielded roughly 3.5 to 8 million productive TCRbeta reads; read depth did not differ significantly between tissue types. TCRbeta repertoire sequencing, expression microarrays and whole-exome sequencing were combined in the study across five regions of each liver tumor, with adjacent normal tissue and blood also included. The 25 or so tumor region samples were profiled with Agilent mRNA microarrays so that TCRbeta repertoire diversity could be related to the local molecular phenotype. Reproducibility between technical replicate repertoires was high, with correlation coefficients above 0.95 and mean shared-clone rates roughly 0.87.

This clonotype was counted between two and nine times. No cognate antigen has been identified for it. This may be a read error: a much more frequent sequence differs by one nucleotide. TCRbeta-specific cDNA was reverse-transcribed from 500 ng total RNA using a constant-region primer and ProtoScript II reverse transcriptase. TCRbeta libraries were built with three nested multiplex PCR rounds, a slightly modified ARM-PCR procedure. Each of the first two PCR rounds ran for approximately 11 cycles using multiplex TRBV1-TRBV30 forward primers together with a Cbeta reverse primer. Sample barcodes and Illumina adapters were added in a final 25-cycle PCR with Deep VentR polymerase. Before sequencing, amplicons between 200 and 500 bp were purified from gel using a QIAquick gel extraction kit. An Illumina HiSeq 2500 was used to sequence the TCRbeta amplicons, generating 250-bp paired-end reads. Under the source paper's analysis protocol: Trimmomatic v0.33 was used to quality-trim the reads, and FLASH v1.2.11 was used to merge paired reads so that full CDR3 sequences could be recovered. MiGEC v1.2.1b assigned V, D and J germline segments to the rearranged TCRbeta sequences. Clonotype statistics, along with Shannon-Wiener diversity indices, were calculated using VDJtools v1.0.0. Except for diversity analysis, only each sample's 250 most abundant clonotypes were used in subsequent analyses to reduce sampling bias. TCRdb reran the public reads through fastp at Q25 and MiXCR, keeping productive beta chains. Every CDR3 protein is listed once, alongside the most common genes and DNA of its rows. V and J calls and clone size were set by TCRdb, not the authors. The sample table shows tens of thousands of distinct CDR3 sequences, and 65% to 80% are seen once. Roughly 21% of the sample is in the top ten clones.

Paper-wide results and their limitations: Bulk unsorted samples precluded comparing CD4+ and CD8+ T cell repertoires. Because sequencing covered only the TCR beta chain and unpaired alpha chains were not captured, true repertoire diversity is likely underestimated. The top 250 clones accounted for a significantly greater share of the repertoire in tumors than in blood (p = 0.039). Only five patients were included in the study, and the authors note that the findings should be validated in a larger study. Just about 7-25% of top clones turned up in all five regions of a tumor, which suggests spatial heterogeneity among tumor-infiltrating T cells. Repertoire overlap was higher between tumor regions (mean roughly 35%) than tumor-adjacent (approximately 17%) or tumor-blood (approximately 14%) pairs, consistent with antigen-driven expansion.

CDR1 and CDR2 are read off the germline V gene (reference sequence) as SGHNT and YYREEE. The CDR3 sequence holds 15 residues, the cysteine and phenylalanine included. Left in the record is the CDR3 DNA by itself, 45 bases read in frame from the first base. Total RNA and DNA were co-extracted without cell sorting from 20-30 mg of bulk tissue using the AllPrep DNA/RNA mini kit. Four or five patients with histopathologically diagnosed primary liver carcinoma underwent surgical resection in China between 2015 and March 2016. At the time of sampling, the patients had chronic HBV infection and had not received any treatment. Five spatially separated regions were sampled per tumor: superior, inferior, left-lateral and right-lateral poles, plus the tumor centre. Histology showed that every tumor sample contained more than 80% viable tumor cells. Pieces of fresh tumor and adjacent tissue were cut in half, with one half kept in RNAlater at -80 degrees C and the other half sent for histology.

The V gene is TRBV5-4 and the J gene is TRBJ2-3, and TRBD2 aligns with 7 junction nucleotides. The material sequenced was liver tumor tissue from sampling region 1. What the cell subset or site label conveys for this sample: tumor region T1, superior pole. The sequence was obtained from a man aged 35-49 years with primary liver carcinoma and hepatitis B virus infection. The sequence in DNA is TGTGTCAGCAGCATCGGCGGGACTACCACAGATACGCAGTATTTT. This translates into CVSSIGGTTTDTQYF.